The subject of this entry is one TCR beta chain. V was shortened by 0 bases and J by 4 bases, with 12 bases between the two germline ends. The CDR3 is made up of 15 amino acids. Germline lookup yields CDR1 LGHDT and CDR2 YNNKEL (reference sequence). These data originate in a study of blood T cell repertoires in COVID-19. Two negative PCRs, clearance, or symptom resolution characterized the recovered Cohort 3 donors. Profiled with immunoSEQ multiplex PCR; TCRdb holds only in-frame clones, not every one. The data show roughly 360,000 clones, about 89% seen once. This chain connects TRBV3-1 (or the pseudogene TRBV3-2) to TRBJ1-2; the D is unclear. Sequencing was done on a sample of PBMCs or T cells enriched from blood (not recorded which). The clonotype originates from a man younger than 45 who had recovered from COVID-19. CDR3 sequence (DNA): TGTGCCAGCAGCCAAGAGTGGAGTAGAGGCTATGGCTACACCTTC. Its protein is CASSQEWSRGYGYTF.